This T cell receptor beta chain was recorded in a study of spatial heterogeneity in lung cancer. Via MiXCR, TCRdb re-called the 5' RACE reads, giving one row per CDR3 protein. Found here are about 39,000 distinct CDR3 sequences, approximately 3.1% of them singletons; the top ten hold around 34%. In its sample, this clonotype was seen many times. V lost 3 bases, J lost 2 bases, and 17 bases lay in between. CDR3 length equals 15 residues. Per the germline V gene, CDR1 is SQVTM and CDR2 is ANQGSEA. The time point here: sample taken at primary tumor resection. The V call is TRBV29-1, the J call TRBJ2-7; D might be TRBD1 (6 bases). Source: normal lung tissue next to the tumor, taken at surgery. This TCR was sampled from a male donor with early-stage non-small cell lung cancer. For the CDR3, the DNA is TGCAGCGTTGAGGGGCAGGGGTTAGGGACCTACGAGCAGTACTTC. Amino acids: CSVEGQGLGTYEQYF.